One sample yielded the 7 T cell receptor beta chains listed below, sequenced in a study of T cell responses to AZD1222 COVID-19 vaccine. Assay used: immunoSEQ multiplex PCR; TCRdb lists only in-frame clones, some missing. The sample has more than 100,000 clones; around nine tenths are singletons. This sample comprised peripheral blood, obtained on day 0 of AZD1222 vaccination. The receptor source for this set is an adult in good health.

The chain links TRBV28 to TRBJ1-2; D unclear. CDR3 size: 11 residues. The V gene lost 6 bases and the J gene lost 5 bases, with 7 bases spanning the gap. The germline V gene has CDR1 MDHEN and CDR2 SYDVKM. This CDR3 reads CASRTQYGYTF. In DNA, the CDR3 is TGTGCCAGCAGGACCCAGTATGGCTACACCTTC.

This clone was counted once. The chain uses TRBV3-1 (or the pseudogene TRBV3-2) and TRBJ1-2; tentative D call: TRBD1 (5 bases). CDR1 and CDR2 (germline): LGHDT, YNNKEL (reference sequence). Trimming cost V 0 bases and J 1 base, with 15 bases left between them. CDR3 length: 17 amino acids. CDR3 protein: CASSQDRDGSGNYGYTF. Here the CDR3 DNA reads TGTGCCAGCAGCCAAGATCGGGACGGGAGCGGTAACTATGGCTACACCTTC.

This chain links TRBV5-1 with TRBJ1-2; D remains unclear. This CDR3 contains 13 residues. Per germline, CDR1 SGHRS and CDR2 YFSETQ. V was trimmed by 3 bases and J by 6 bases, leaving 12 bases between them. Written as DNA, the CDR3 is TGCGCCAGCAGCTCCCAGGACGTGGATGGCTACACCTTC. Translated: CASSSQDVDGYTF.

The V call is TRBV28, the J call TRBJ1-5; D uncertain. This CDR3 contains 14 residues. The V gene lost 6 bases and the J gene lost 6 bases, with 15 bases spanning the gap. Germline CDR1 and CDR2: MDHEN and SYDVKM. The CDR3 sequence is CASSPGSSRQPQHF. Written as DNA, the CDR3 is TGTGCCAGCAGCCCGGGGTCATCTCGTCAGCCCCAGCATTTT.

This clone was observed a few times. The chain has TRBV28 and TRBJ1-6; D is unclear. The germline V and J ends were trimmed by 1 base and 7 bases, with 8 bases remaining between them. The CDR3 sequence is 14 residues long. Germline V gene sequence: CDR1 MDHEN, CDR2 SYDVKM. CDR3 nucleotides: TGTGCCAGCAGTTTATCTACACCAAATTCACCCCTCCACTTT. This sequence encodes CASSLSTPNSPLHF.

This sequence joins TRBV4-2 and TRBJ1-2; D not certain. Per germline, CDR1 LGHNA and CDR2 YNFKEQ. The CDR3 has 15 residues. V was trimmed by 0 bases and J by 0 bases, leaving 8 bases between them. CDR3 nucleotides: TGTGCCAGCAGCCAAGAGGGTTTCACTAACTATGGCTACACCTTC. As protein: CASSQEGFTNYGYTF.

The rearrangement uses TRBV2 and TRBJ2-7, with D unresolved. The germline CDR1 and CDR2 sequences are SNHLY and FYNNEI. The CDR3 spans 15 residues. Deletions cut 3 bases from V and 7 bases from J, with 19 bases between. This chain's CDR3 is CASSDRRPGLGEQYF. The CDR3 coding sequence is TGTGCCAGCAGTGACAGGCGGCCAGGCCTTGGGGAGCAGTACTTC. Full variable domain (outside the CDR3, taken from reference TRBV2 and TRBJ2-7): EPEVTQTPSHQVTQMGQEVILRCVPISNHLYFYWYRQILGQKVEFLVSFYNNEISEKSEIFDDQFSVERPDGSNFTLKIRSTKLEDSAMYFCASSDRRPGLGEQYFGPGTRLTVT.